The 13 T cell receptor beta chains below all came from one sample that was sequenced in a study of shared clonotypes between healthy human individuals. Only in-frame clones appear in the TCRdb table, and some are missing; sequencing was by immunoSEQ multiplex PCR. The table lists nearly 1 million clones, approximately 80% of them singletons. Material: memory CD4+ T cells sorted from blood. Subset reported: CD45RA-negative fraction. These receptor sequences come from a young man in good health.

In this sample, this clone turned up a few times. The gene calls are TRBV18 and TRBJ1-1; D remains ambiguous. The CDR3 runs to 15 residues. Trimming pared 3 bases from V and 0 bases from J, leaving 11 bases between. Germline V gene lookup returns CDR1 KGHSH and CDR2 LQKENI. This chain's CDR3 is CASSPLGVLNTEAFF. The CDR3 coding sequence is TGTGCCAGCTCACCCCTCGGGGTATTGAACACTGAAGCTTTCTTT.

This clone was observed a single time. This sequence may be a read error, since a much larger clone differs from it by one base. Other DNA variants within this sample encode the same CDR3. V usage is TRBV5-1 and J usage is TRBJ2-3, with 9 bases identical to TRBD2. This CDR3 is built from 18 residues. Trimming at V came to 4 bases and at J to 6 bases, leaving 18 bases not matched to a gene. The germline V gene encodes CDR1 SGHRS and CDR2 YFSETQ. Here the CDR3 reads CASSPGVAGAKPTDTQYF. DNA for the CDR3: TGCGCCAGCAGCCCCGGGGTAGCGGGGGCGAAACCCACGGATACGCAGTATTTT.

This clone was detected a few times. J is TRBJ1-4 and V is TRBV4-1; D possibly corresponds to TRBD1 (5 bases). The CDR3 runs 17 residues. Trimming stripped 4 bases from V and 3 bases from J, with 18 bases between. Per the germline V gene, CDR1 is MGHRA and CDR2 is YSYEKL. The CDR3 coding sequence is TGCGCCAGCAGCCCTCTAGGGGTTGCAGGGCCTAATGAAAAACTGTTTTTT. Protein: CASSPLGVAGPNEKLFF.

The count of this clone is one. The chain couples TRBV21-1 to TRBJ2-1; no DNA check was done on the table's D call, TRBD2. TRBV21-1 is annotated as a pseudogene. The CDR3 runs to 14 residues. The CDR3 is CASSGGTPYNEQFF. DNA of the CDR3: TGTGCCAGCAGCGGCGGGACTCCGTACAATGAGCAGTTCTTC.

This sequence joins TRBV7-6 and TRBJ2-7; a possible D gene is TRBD2 (6 bases). CDR1 and CDR2 from the germline V gene are SGHVS and FNYEAQ. Between the trimmed V and J ends, which lost 5 bases and 6 bases, there was a span of 11 bases. The CDR3 is 12 amino acids. CDR3 DNA sequence: TGTGCCAGCAGCCTCGGCGGGGTCGAGCAGTACTTC. Amino acid sequence: CASSLGGVEQYF. Filled out from reference TRBV7-6 and TRBJ2-7, the complete variable domain reads GAGVSQSPRYKVTKRGQDVALRCDPISGHVSLYWYRQALGQGPEFLTYFNYEAQQDKSGLPNDRFSAERPEGSISTLTIQRTEQRDSAMYRCASSLGGVEQYFGPGTRLTVT.

Points on this clone: Other DNA sequences from this sample encode an identical CDR3 as well. This sequence joins TRBV5-6 and TRBJ1-5; D is uncertain. The ends were cut back, 0 bases at V and 4 bases at J, with 5 bases in the middle. This CDR3 comprises 13 residues. CDR1 and CDR2 from the germline V gene are SGHDT and YYEEEE. CDR3 region: CASSLGVNQPQHF. For the CDR3, the DNA is TGTGCCAGCAGCTTGGGAGTTAATCAGCCCCAGCATTTT.

V usage is TRBV5-1 and J usage is TRBJ1-3; 10 bases align to TRBD1. From germline, CDR1 is SGHRS and CDR2 YFSETQ. Unmatched junction bases numbered 6, after V lost 3 bases and J lost 15 bases. The CDR3 covers 12 residues. In nucleotides, the CDR3 is TGCGCCAGCAGCTCCGGACAGGGGGGCAGATATTTT. This translates into CASSSGQGGRYF.

With respect to this clone: Different DNA sequences within this sample yield the same CDR3. The V call is TRBV6-5, the J call TRBJ2-1; 8 bases fit TRBD1. The CDR3 is 15 residues long. Trimming took 6 bases from V and 1 from J; bases not matched to a gene: 5. CDR1 is MNHEY, CDR2 SVGAGI, per germline. This chain's CDR3 is CASRPYRGSYNEQFF. DNA for the CDR3: TGTGCCAGCAGGCCTTACAGGGGGTCCTACAATGAGCAGTTCTTC.

This chain links TRBV29-1 with TRBJ2-3; the match to TRBD1 covers 7 bases. CDR3 length: 14 residues. Germline-derived CDR1 and CDR2 are SQVTM and ANQGSEA. The V gene end was trimmed by 5 bases and the J gene end by 2 bases; junction bases not matched to a gene: 7. The CDR3: CSVSPGQSTDTQYF. The CDR3 coding sequence is TGCAGCGTTTCCCCGGGACAGTCCACAGATACGCAGTATTTT.

A single count supports this clone. The J gene is TRBJ2-2, the V gene TRBV5-4; possibly TRBD1 for D (5 bases). Trimming cost V 5 bases and J 0 bases, with 14 bases left between them. The CDR3 contains 16 residues. Per germline, CDR1 SGHNT and CDR2 YYREEE (reference sequence). CDR3 sequence: CASSLGAGSNTGELFF. In DNA form, the CDR3 reads TGTGCCAGCAGTCTGGGCGCAGGGTCGAACACCGGGGAGCTGTTTTTT. Filled out from reference TRBV5-4 and TRBJ2-2, the complete variable domain reads ETGVTQSPTHLIKTRGQQVTLRCSSQSGHNTVSWYQQALGQGPQFIFQYYREEENGRGNFPPRFSGLQFPNYSSELNVNALELDDSALYLCASSLGAGSNTGELFFGEGSRLTVL.

About this clone itself: Germline is not matched at one junction end, which may reflect a read error. The chain is built from TRBV5-1 and TRBJ2-2; TRBD1 agrees at 9 bases. Germline CDR1 is SGHRS and CDR2 is YFSETQ. This CDR3 contains 15 residues. CDR3 sequence: CASSLDRGETGELFF. The CDR3 region has the DNA TGCGCCAGCAGTTTGGACAGGGGCGAGACCGGGGAGCTGTTTTTT.

The gene calls are TRBV7-9 and TRBJ2-4; no reliable D call. V lost 4 bases and J 8 bases, leaving 6 bases between the germline ends. CDR1 is SEHNR, CDR2 FQNEAQ, per germline (reference sequence). This CDR3 has 11 amino acids. The CDR3 here is CASSSKDIQYF. CDR3 bases: TGTGCCAGCAGCTCAAAGGACATTCAGTACTTC.

The chain employs TRBV15 and TRBJ1-2, with unresolved D. V was clipped by 0 bases and J by 1 base, with 18 bases between them. The CDR3 totals 18 residues. The germline V gene has CDR1 LNHNV and CDR2 YYDKDF (reference sequence). Written as DNA, the CDR3 is TGTGCCACCAGCAGAGATAGAGGAGTCTCCACCCTTAACTATGGCTACACCTTC. Translating gives CATSRDRGVSTLNYGYTF.